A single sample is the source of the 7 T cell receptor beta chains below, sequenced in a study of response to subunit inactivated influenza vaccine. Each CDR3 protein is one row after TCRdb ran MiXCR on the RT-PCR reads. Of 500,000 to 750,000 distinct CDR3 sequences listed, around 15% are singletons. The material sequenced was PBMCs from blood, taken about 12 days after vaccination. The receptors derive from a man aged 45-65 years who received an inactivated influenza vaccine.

The CDR3 reads CATSRVTRTDTQYF. The CDR3 bases are TGTGCCACCAGCAGAGTAACTCGCACAGATACGCAGTATTTT. The rearrangement joins TRBV15 to TRBJ2-3; D ambiguous. CDR1 LNHNV and CDR2 YYDKDF come from the germline V gene (reference sequence). The CDR3 is 14 residues long. Trimming cost V 1 base and J 1 base, with 6 bases left between them.

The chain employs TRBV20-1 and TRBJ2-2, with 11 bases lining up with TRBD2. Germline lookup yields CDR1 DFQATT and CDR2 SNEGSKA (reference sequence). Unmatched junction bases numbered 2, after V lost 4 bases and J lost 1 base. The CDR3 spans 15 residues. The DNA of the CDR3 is TGCAGTGCTAAGACTAGCGGGATGAACACCGGGGAGCTGTTTTTT. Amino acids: CSAKTSGMNTGELFF.

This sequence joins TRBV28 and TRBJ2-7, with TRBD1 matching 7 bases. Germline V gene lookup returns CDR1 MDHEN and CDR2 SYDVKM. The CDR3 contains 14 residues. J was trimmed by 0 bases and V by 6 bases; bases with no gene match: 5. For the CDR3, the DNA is TGTGCCAGCAGAACAGGGGACCTCTCCTACGAGCAGTACTTC. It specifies CASRTGDLSYEQYF. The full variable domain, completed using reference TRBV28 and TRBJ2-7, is DVKVTQSSRYLVKRTGEKVFLECVQDMDHENMFWYRQDPGLGLRLIYFSYDVKMKEKGDIPEGYSVSREKKERFSLILESASTNQTSMYLCASRTGDLSYEQYFGPGTRLTVT.

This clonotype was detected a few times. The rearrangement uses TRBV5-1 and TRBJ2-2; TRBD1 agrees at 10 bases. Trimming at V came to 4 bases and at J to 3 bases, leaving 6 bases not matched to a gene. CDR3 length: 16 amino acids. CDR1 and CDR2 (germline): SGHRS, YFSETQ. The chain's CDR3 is CASSPSDRGYTGELFF. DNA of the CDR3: TGCGCCAGCAGCCCTTCGGACAGGGGGTACACCGGGGAGCTGTTTTTT.

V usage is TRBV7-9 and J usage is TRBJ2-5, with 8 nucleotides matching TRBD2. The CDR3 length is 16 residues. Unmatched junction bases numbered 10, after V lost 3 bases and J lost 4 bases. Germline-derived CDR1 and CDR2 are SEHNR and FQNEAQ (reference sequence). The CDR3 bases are TGTGCCAGCAGCTTGGAAAGCGGGGGTAGTGGAGAGACCCAGTACTTC. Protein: CASSLESGGSGETQYF.

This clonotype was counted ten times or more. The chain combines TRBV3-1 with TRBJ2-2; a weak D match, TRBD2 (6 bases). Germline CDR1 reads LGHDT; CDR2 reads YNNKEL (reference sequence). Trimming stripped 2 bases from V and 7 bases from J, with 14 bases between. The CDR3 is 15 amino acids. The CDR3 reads CASSQSGTPHGELFF. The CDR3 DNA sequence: TGTGCCAGCAGCCAATCCGGGACTCCTCACGGGGAGCTGTTTTTT.

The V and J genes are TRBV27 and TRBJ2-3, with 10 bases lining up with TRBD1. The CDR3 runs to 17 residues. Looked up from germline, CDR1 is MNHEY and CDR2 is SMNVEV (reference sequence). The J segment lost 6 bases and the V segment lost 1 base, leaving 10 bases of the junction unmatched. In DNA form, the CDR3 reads TGTGCCAGCAGTTTATTTGGGACAGGGGACGGAGGGGATACGCAGTATTTT. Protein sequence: CASSLFGTGDGGDTQYF.